These T cell receptor beta chains were read from a single sample in a study of T cells in Graves' hyperthyroidism and ophthalmopathy. MiXCR, applied by TCRdb to the multiplex PCR reads, yields one record per CDR3 protein. The table records fewer than 700,000 distinct CDR3 sequences, roughly 15% of them present only once. Sequenced sample: blood. These receptors were collected from a woman aged 18-29 years with Graves' ophthalmopathy. The CDR3 runs from the conserved cysteine through the conserved F or W. D genes are given only for firm matches. Clone size is given for some rows only: seen once, a few or many times, or a class if the clone is expanded.

TRBV7-3	TRBJ1-6	-	-	TGTGCCAGCAGCCTACAGCCGGGGGCCGGCTCACCCCTCCACTTT	CASSLQPGAGSPLHF
TRBV6-5	TRBJ2-3	many	-	TGTGCCAGCAGTTACGGGGGGAGGACCTCAGATACGCAGTATTTT	CASSYGGRTSDTQYF
TRBV20-1	TRBJ2-5	-	-	TGCAGTGCCACGCTAGCTCAAGAGACCCAGTACTTC	CSATLAQETQYF
TRBV7-6	TRBJ2-7	many	-	TGTGCCAGCAGCTTGGGATCTGTGGGACCCTACGAGCAGTACTTC	CASSLGSVGPYEQYF
TRBV30	TRBJ2-3	many	TRBD2	TGTGCCTGGAGTGCCGGGGGACTAGGGAGCACAGATACGCAGTATTTT	CAWSAGGLGSTDTQYF
TRBV6-1	TRBJ1-4	-	-	TGTGCCAGCAGGGGGGGAGGGGAGGCTATTGAACTGTTTTTT	CASRGGGEAIELFF
TRBV2	TRBJ2-7	-	-	TGTGCCAGCAGCGAACCCCTAGCAGGGCTGGGCGAGCAGTACTTC	CASSEPLAGLGEQYF
TRBV20-1	TRBJ2-7	many	TRBD2	TGCAGTGCTAGAGGACTAGCGGGATTACCCTCCTACGAGCAGTACTTC	CSARGLAGLPSYEQYF
TRBV27	TRBJ2-7	many	TRBD2	TGTGCCAGCAGTTTTGAAGCGGGGGGAACCTACGAGCAGTACTTC	CASSFEAGGTYEQYF
TRBV6-1	TRBJ2-1	-	TRBD1	TGTGCCAGCACCCCAGACTTACAGGGGAATGAGCAGTTCTTC	CASTPDLQGNEQFF
TRBV15	TRBJ1-1	-	-	TGTGCCACCAGCAGAGTTTACAACACTGAAGCTTTCTTT	CATSRVYNTEAFF
TRBV30	TRBJ1-1	many	-	TGTGCCTGGAGTGGACAGAGGGTGGCTTTCTTT	CAWSGQRVAFF
TRBV4-2	TRBJ2-7	-	TRBD2	TGTGCCAGCAGCCAAGATATTCCCGGACTAGCGGTCTCCTACGAGCAGTACTTC	CASSQDIPGLAVSYEQYF
TRBV9	TRBJ1-3	-	TRBD1	TGTGCCAGCAGCCCAGGGACAGGGGGCTCTGGAAACACCATATATTTT	CASSPGTGGSGNTIYF
TRBV28	TRBJ1-2	many	TRBD1	TGTGCCAGCAGCCCATTGATCGGGACAGGGCCGAATGGCTACACCTTC	CASSPLIGTGPNGYTF
TRBV20-1	TRBJ2-2	-	-	TGCAGTGCTAGATCGGGGGACAGCACCGGGGAGCTGTTTTTT	CSARSGDSTGELFF
TRBV11-2	TRBJ1-6	many	-	TGTGCCAGCAGCCTAGACGGGGGTTCACCCCTCCACTTT	CASSLDGGSPLHF
TRBV7-9	TRBJ1-1	few	-	TGTGCCAGCAGCCCTGTACGGGGGTGGGGCACTGAAGCTTTCTTT	CASSPVRGWGTEAFF
TRBV20-1	TRBJ2-1	few	TRBD1	TGCAGTGCCCAGGACAGGGTTCACTACAATGAGCAGTTCTTC	CSAQDRVHYNEQFF
TRBV10-2	TRBJ1-1	-	-	TGCGCCAGCAGTGAACCGGGGGTGTACACTGAAGCTTTCTTT	CASSEPGVYTEAFF
TRBV20-1	TRBJ1-5	-	TRBD1	TGCAGTGCTAGAGATCAGGGACAGGTTTATAGCAATCAGCCCCAGCATTTT	CSARDQGQVYSNQPQHF
TRBV4-1	TRBJ1-5	-	-	TGCGCCAGCAGCCAATGGGAAAGCAATCAGCCCCAGCATTTT	CASSQWESNQPQHF
TRBV9	TRBJ1-3	-	TRBD1	TGTGCCAGCAGCGTAGAGGGGTATGGACAGGGCGTAAACACCATATATTTT	CASSVEGYGQGVNTIYF
TRBV27	TRBJ2-2	many	TRBD2	TGTGCCAGCAGTTTACAAGGACGGGAGGGTGGCGGGGAGCTGTTTTTT	CASSLQGREGGGELFF
TRBV11-2	TRBJ2-7	many	TRBD2	TGTGCCAGCAGCTTAGGACTAGCGGGAGGGCCGGACGACGAGCAGTACTTC	CASSLGLAGGPDDEQYF
TRBV7-2	TRBJ1-1	many	TRBD1	TGTGCCAGCAGCTCCCTGGACAGGGGAGGTACTGAAGCTTTCTTT	CASSSLDRGGTEAFF
TRBV11-1	TRBJ1-1	many	-	TGTGCCAGCAGCCCCCGGGGGCTTAACACTGAAGCTTTCTTT	CASSPRGLNTEAFF
TRBV6-1	TRBJ2-7	few	TRBD2	TGTGCCAGCAGTCTGCAGACTAGCGGGTCCTACGAGCAGTACTTC	CASSLQTSGSYEQYF
TRBV28	TRBJ2-5	-	TRBD1	TGTGCCAGCAGTTTAGGGACCGGGACAGGGGGCATCCAAGAGACCCAGTACTTC	CASSLGTGTGGIQETQYF
TRBV9	TRBJ2-2	-	TRBD2	TGTGCCAGCACCCCCGGTCCGGGTAGCGGGAGTCCGAACACCGGGGAGCTGTTTTTT	CASTPGPGSGSPNTGELFF
TRBV5-1	TRBJ2-3	many	TRBD2	TGCGCCAGCAGCTTGTTAGCGGGAAGCACAGATACGCAGTATTTT	CASSLLAGSTDTQYF
TRBV27	TRBJ2-7	many	TRBD1	TGTGCCAGCAGTTTGGGTGGACAGGTGAGCTCCTACGAGCAGTACTTC	CASSLGGQVSSYEQYF